One and the same sample provided the 20 T cell receptor beta chains below, sequenced in a study of PD-1 blockade in mismatch repair-deficient tumors (dated by TCRdb to about 2017). The library was built by means of the immunoSEQ multiplex PCR assay. What TCRdb holds here is the immuneACCESS table cut down to in-frame rearrangements. Part of the clones is not present; checked against another copy, under half of the missing clones reflect an unresolved V gene, and the others are unexplained. Here the sample has 100,000 to 150,000 clones; about 88% occur a single time. The ten largest clonotypes hold approximately 13% of the sample. Material: peripheral blood, obtained 44 weeks after starting pembrolizumab. These receptors came from an adult with mismatch repair-deficient cancer.

The V and J genes are TRBV29-1 and TRBJ2-1; 11 bases agree with TRBD2. J was trimmed by 4 bases and V by 6 bases; bases with no gene match: 8. The CDR3 runs to 15 residues. Looked up from germline, CDR1 is SQVTM and CDR2 is ANQGSEA. The CDR3 loop is CSVASGTSGYNEQFF. CDR3 in DNA: TGCAGCGTGGCGTCCGGGACTAGCGGTTACAATGAGCAGTTCTTC.

This clone was detected once. The V and J genes are TRBV28 and TRBJ2-3; TRBD2 matches at 8 bases. Germline CDR1 MDHEN, CDR2 SYDVKM. The CDR3 has 18 residues. J was trimmed by 0 bases and V by 1 base; bases with no gene match: 9. CDR3 DNA: TGTGCCAGCAGTTTATCCCCATGGGCGGGAGGTAGCACAGATACGCAGTATTTT. This sequence encodes CASSLSPWAGGSTDTQYF.

The DNA for the CDR3 is TGTGCCATCAGGGGGACTAGCGGGAGTGGGGACGAGCAGTACTTC. This gives the protein CAIRGTSGSGDEQYF. The chain joins TRBV10-3 to TRBJ2-7, with 14 bases that match TRBD2. In germline, CDR1 is ENHRY, CDR2 SYGVKD. V trimming: 6 bases; J trimming: 5 bases; junction bases outside the gene matches: 6. The CDR3 is made up of 15 amino acids.

This clone was detected once. The V gene is TRBV6-5, the J gene TRBJ1-5; D might be TRBD1 (6 bases). The CDR3 runs to 15 residues. V was pared by 5 bases and J by 0 bases, with 11 bases between. Germline V lookup: CDR1 MNHEY, CDR2 SVGAGI. CDR3 bases: TGTGCCAGCAGTCAGGGGCGATATAGCAATCAGCCCCAGCATTTT. Its translation: CASSQGRYSNQPQHF.

This clone was found a few times. The chain employs TRBV7-3 and TRBJ1-1; unclear D gene. Germline V gene data show CDR1 as SGHTA and CDR2 as FQGTGA. V lost 0 bases and J lost 9, with 11 bases in between. CDR3 length: 13 amino acids. CDR3 region: CASSLTVTSKAFF. Written as DNA, the CDR3 is TGTGCCAGCAGCTTAACCGTGACCTCGAAAGCTTTCTTT. Full variable domain (remainder filled in from reference TRBV7-3 and TRBJ1-1): GAGVSQTPSNKVTEKGKYVELRCDPISGHTALYWYRQSLGQGPEFLIYFQGTGAADDSGLPNDRFFAVRPEGSVSTLKIQRTERGDSAVYLCASSLTVTSKAFFGQGTRLTVV.

The CDR3 DNA follows: TGCAGCGTTGAAGATCCTGGAACTAATGAAAAACTGTTTTTT. This gives the protein CSVEDPGTNEKLFF. The chain links TRBV29-1 to TRBJ1-4, with no clear D. The V end was cut by 0 bases, the J end by 1 base, with 6 bases between. The CDR3 is 14 residues long. Germline V gene data show CDR1 as SQVTM and CDR2 as ANQGSEA.

This chain links TRBV10-3 with TRBJ2-1; tentatively, D is TRBD2 (5 bases). Germline values: CDR1 ENHRY, CDR2 SYGVKD. The V and J ends lost 4 bases and 4 bases respectively, with 11 bases between them. The CDR3 runs to 14 residues. CDR3 nucleotides: TGTGCCATCAGTGCCAGCGGAGGTTACAATGAGCAGTTCTTC. Protein product: CAISASGGYNEQFF.

The chain links TRBV19 to TRBJ2-7; 7 bases agree with TRBD1. J was trimmed by 3 bases and V by 6 bases; bases with no gene match: 11. CDR1 is LNHDA and CDR2 is SQIVND in the germline V gene (reference sequence). This CDR3 spans 15 amino acids. As DNA, the CDR3 is TGTGCCAGTAGCCTCGACAGGGAGAGGCTCTACGAGCAGTACTTC. This gives the protein CASSLDRERLYEQYF.

The chain joins TRBV7-9 to TRBJ2-5; 7 bases match TRBD1. With V trimmed by 5 bases and J by 5 bases, 8 bases remained unmatched. The CDR3 extends over 14 amino acids. The germline V gene has CDR1 SEHNR and CDR2 FQNEAQ (reference sequence). The CDR3 is CASSPPTGWETQYF. For the CDR3, the DNA is TGTGCCAGCAGCCCTCCGACAGGGTGGGAGACCCAGTACTTC. Using reference TRBV7-9 and TRBJ2-5 for the parts outside the CDR3, the full variable domain is DTGVSQNPRHKITKRGQNVTFRCDPISEHNRLYWYRQTLGQGPEFLTYFQNEAQLEKSRLLSDRFSAERPKGSFSTLEIQRTEQGDSAMYLCASSPPTGWETQYFGPGTRLLVL.

The gene calls are TRBV7-2 and TRBJ1-5; D is undetermined. The length of the CDR3 is 15 residues. Germline-derived CDR1 and CDR2 are SGHTA and FQGNSA. Trimming removed 6 bases from V and 0 bases from J, with 12 bases in between. For the CDR3, the DNA is TGTGCCAGCAGTCGAAATTGGTTTAGCAATCAGCCCCAGCATTTT. Translation: CASSRNWFSNQPQHF.

This clone was seen only a few times. The V call is TRBV5-1, the J call TRBJ2-4; D possibly uses TRBD1 or TRBD2 (5 bases each). Germline loops: CDR1 SGHRS, CDR2 YFSETQ. V was pared by 4 bases and J by 6 bases, with 17 bases between. CDR3 size: 15 residues. The CDR3 spells CASSLPRGEGNIQYF. The CDR3 region has the DNA TGCGCCAGCAGCCTCCCGAGGGGCGAGGGAAACATTCAGTACTTC.

The rearrangement uses TRBV7-9 and TRBJ2-1; D is unclear. Per the germline V gene, CDR1 is SEHNR and CDR2 is FQNEAQ (reference sequence). Deletions cut 4 bases from V and 0 bases from J, with 7 bases between. The CDR3 consists of 14 residues. The CDR3 loop is CASSSTSSYNEQFF. The DNA of the CDR3 is TGTGCCAGCAGCTCGACAAGCTCCTACAATGAGCAGTTCTTC.

The J gene is TRBJ2-4, the V gene TRBV11-2, with 9 bases aligning to TRBD2. The CDR3 totals 17 residues. Germline trimming cut 1 base from V and 2 bases from J; bases unmatched to any gene: 6. The germline gives CDR1 SGHAT, CDR2 FQNNGV. For the CDR3, the DNA is TGTGCCAGCAGCTTAGTATTAGCGGGAGACTCCAAAAACATTCAGTACTTC. It is translated as CASSLVLAGDSKNIQYF.

The chain recombines TRBV25-1 with TRBJ2-3, with 7 bases aligning to TRBD1. With 0 bases clipped from V and 0 bases from J, the junction kept 3 bases outside the gene matches. The length of the CDR3 is 16 residues. CDR1 and CDR2 from the germline V gene are MGHDK and SYGVNS. The CDR3 nucleotides are TGTGCCAGCAGTGAATATGACAGGGCTAGCACAGATACGCAGTATTTT. This sequence encodes CASSEYDRASTDTQYF.

The chain combines TRBV4-3 with TRBJ1-1; D is perhaps TRBD1 (6 bases). Deletions cut 0 bases from V and 1 base from J, with 21 bases between. The germline gives CDR1 LGHNA, CDR2 YSLEER. The CDR3 is made up of 19 amino acids. The CDR3 bases are TGCGCCAGCAGCCAAGAATCGTGGGGGCAAGGAAGCACGAACACTGAAGCTTTCTTT. Protein sequence: CASSQESWGQGSTNTEAFF.

This chain uses TRBV27 with TRBJ1-5; no definite D call. Germline assignment: CDR1 MNHEY and CDR2 SMNVEV (reference sequence). The length of the CDR3 is 15 residues. V shed 2 bases and J shed 2 bases, with 10 bases lying between them. As DNA, the CDR3 is TGTGCCAGCAGTTTAATCTCACGTGGCAATCAGCCCCAGCATTTT. Protein: CASSLISRGNQPQHF.

This chain connects TRBV6-5 to TRBJ2-7, with a possible D match to TRBD1 (5 bases). This CDR3 is built from 14 residues. Trimming left V 2 bases short and J 4 bases short, with 12 bases between. Germline-derived CDR1 and CDR2 are MNHEY and SVGAGI. CDR3 in DNA: TGTGCCAGCAGTTACCGCGCCAGGGAATACGAGCAGTACTTC. It is translated as CASSYRAREYEQYF.

The chain is built from TRBV6-5 and TRBJ2-7; 7 nucleotides match TRBD2. The ends lost 2 bases at V and 1 base at J; junction bases unmatched: 5. The CDR3 sequence is 15 residues long. Germline CDR1 MNHEY, CDR2 SVGAGI. Here the CDR3 reads CASSYLREGSYEQYF. CDR3 sequence (DNA): TGTGCCAGCAGTTACCTCAGGGAGGGGTCCTACGAGCAGTACTTC.

This clone was found a few times. The gene calls are TRBV4-1 and TRBJ2-7; perhaps TRBD1 as D (6 bases). Germline V gene sequence: CDR1 MGHRA, CDR2 YSYEKL. This CDR3 has 16 amino acids. V was pared by 1 base and J by 0 bases, with 13 bases between. The CDR3 coding sequence is TGCGCCAGCAGCCAAGTTTGGGGGCGGAACTCCTACGAGCAGTACTTC. As protein: CASSQVWGRNSYEQYF.

J is TRBJ1-5 and V is TRBV19, with TRBD1 matching over 7 bases. The V gene end was trimmed by 7 bases and the J gene end by 3 bases; junction bases not matched to a gene: 6. The CDR3 is 14 residues long. Germline V gives CDR1 LNHDA, CDR2 SQIVND (reference sequence). CDR3 amino acids: CASTPTGNNQPQHF. The CDR3 DNA follows: TGTGCCAGTACCCCGACAGGGAACAATCAGCCCCAGCATTTT.